This is a list of T cell receptor beta chains from one sample in a study of Ad26.COV2.S vaccination and SARS-CoV-2 variants. Repertoires were generated with immunoSEQ multiplex PCR, while TCRdb's copy carries only in-frame clones and drops some. Of 350,000 to 500,000 clones detected, about 90% appear once; the ten largest clones hold less than 4.5%. The input for sequencing was peripheral blood, taken in a trial of Ad26.COV2.S vaccine versus placebo. The receptors stem from a person between 18 and 65 years old who received the Ad26.COV2.S COVID-19 vaccine or a placebo. Each CDR3 is given without its conserved first and last residue. Fields, in order: D gene, V gene, J gene, CDR3 protein. The D gene is left open where the match is weak.

D gene: NA
V gene: TRBV4-1
J gene: TRBJ2-7
CDR3 protein: ASSQERAISYEQY

D gene: NA
V gene: TRBV7-9
J gene: TRBJ2-1
CDR3 protein: ASSLRDQRYNEQF

D gene: TRBD1
V gene: TRBV7-2
J gene: TRBJ2-5
CDR3 protein: ASSPRTGAEETQY

D gene: TRBD2
V gene: TRBV28
J gene: TRBJ2-1
CDR3 protein: ASSFPRLAGGGTGSYNEQF

D gene: NA
V gene: TRBV19
J gene: TRBJ2-1
CDR3 protein: ASSIEPGSYNEQF

D gene: NA
V gene: TRBV19
J gene: TRBJ2-7
CDR3 protein: ASLRAGLEQY

D gene: NA
V gene: TRBV27
J gene: TRBJ2-1
CDR3 protein: ASRDTRSSYNEQF

D gene: NA
V gene: TRBV18
J gene: TRBJ1-1
CDR3 protein: ASSPMGRDAF

D gene: NA
V gene: TRBV27
J gene: TRBJ2-7
CDR3 protein: ASSFTLGSRTTYEQY

D gene: TRBD2
V gene: TRBV6-5
J gene: TRBJ2-7
CDR3 protein: ASRRTGGAHEQY

D gene: TRBD2
V gene: TRBV12-3/TRBV12-4
J gene: TRBJ2-3
CDR3 protein: ASRLADTDTQY

D gene: NA
V gene: TRBV18
J gene: TRBJ1-5
CDR3 protein: ASSPGRFNQPQH

D gene: TRBD1
V gene: TRBV4-1
J gene: TRBJ1-4
CDR3 protein: ASSQPGQSLLF

D gene: NA
V gene: TRBV3-1/TRBV3-2
J gene: TRBJ1-5
CDR3 protein: ASSQDRRNQPQH

D gene: NA
V gene: TRBV28
J gene: TRBJ1-2
CDR3 protein: ASTTSYGYT

D gene: TRBD1
V gene: TRBV19
J gene: TRBJ1-4
CDR3 protein: ASSIDRGHEKLF

D gene: NA
V gene: TRBV7-2
J gene: TRBJ2-7
CDR3 protein: ASSQTGTNLGGLYEQY

D gene: NA
V gene: TRBV7-2
J gene: TRBJ2-6
CDR3 protein: ASSLVSGANVLT

D gene: NA
V gene: TRBV19
J gene: TRBJ1-1
CDR3 protein: ASANGGARIEAF

D gene: TRBD1
V gene: TRBV6-6
J gene: TRBJ1-2
CDR3 protein: ASSTPGQARYGYT

D gene: TRBD2
V gene: TRBV2
J gene: TRBJ2-1
CDR3 protein: ASSEVGIAGGREQF

D gene: TRBD2
V gene: TRBV27
J gene: TRBJ2-1
CDR3 protein: ASSLLPPGGGYNEQF

D gene: NA
V gene: TRBV19
J gene: TRBJ1-6
CDR3 protein: ASSGGKRSPLH

D gene: NA
V gene: TRBV10-3
J gene: TRBJ2-1
CDR3 protein: AISEVVEQF

D gene: NA
V gene: TRBV2
J gene: TRBJ2-7
CDR3 protein: ASSVWNEQY

D gene: TRBD2
V gene: TRBV7-6
J gene: TRBJ2-2
CDR3 protein: ASSAGLANTGELF

D gene: NA
V gene: TRBV7-6
J gene: TRBJ1-1
CDR3 protein: ASSLGGGPNTEAF

D gene: TRBD1
V gene: TRBV24-1
J gene: TRBJ2-5
CDR3 protein: ATSPRQGKGQETQY

D gene: TRBD2
V gene: TRBV7-2
J gene: TRBJ2-5
CDR3 protein: ASTVAGAAKTQY

D gene: NA
V gene: TRBV7-3
J gene: TRBJ1-3
CDR3 protein: ASSLGTGNTIY

D gene: NA
V gene: TRBV28
J gene: TRBJ2-3
CDR3 protein: ASSLTGSDTQY

D gene: NA
V gene: TRBV7-8
J gene: TRBJ2-5
CDR3 protein: ASSLASLGPQETQY

D gene: TRBD2
V gene: TRBV18
J gene: TRBJ2-2
CDR3 protein: ASSPGLANTGELF

D gene: TRBD1
V gene: TRBV11-2
J gene: TRBJ2-3
CDR3 protein: ASSPTGSTRTDTQY

D gene: NA
V gene: TRBV4-1
J gene: TRBJ2-3
CDR3 protein: ASSQVRPDTQY

D gene: NA
V gene: TRBV27
J gene: TRBJ1-1
CDR3 protein: ASSFGTPESREAF

D gene: NA
V gene: TRBV3-1/TRBV3-2
J gene: TRBJ2-7
CDR3 protein: ASSHAVSYEQY

D gene: NA
V gene: TRBV20-1
J gene: TRBJ2-5
CDR3 protein: SAPKETQY

D gene: TRBD1
V gene: TRBV2
J gene: TRBJ2-2
CDR3 protein: ASSPTGGFSNTGELF

D gene: TRBD1
V gene: TRBV5-1
J gene: TRBJ1-3
CDR3 protein: ASSWTINTGESDTIY

D gene: NA
V gene: TRBV7-9
J gene: TRBJ2-3
CDR3 protein: ASSLAGAGTDTQY

D gene: TRBD1
V gene: TRBV28
J gene: TRBJ2-3
CDR3 protein: ASSFTGTGEQDTQY

D gene: TRBD2
V gene: TRBV2
J gene: TRBJ2-2
CDR3 protein: ASRRLAGDAGELF

D gene: TRBD2
V gene: TRBV7-3
J gene: TRBJ2-2
CDR3 protein: ASSLLFGGRGTGELF

D gene: TRBD2
V gene: TRBV10-3
J gene: TRBJ2-7
CDR3 protein: AISELAGPYEQY